This TCR beta chain is from a study of blood T cell repertoires in COVID-19. Study at large: Donors in the United States, Italy and Spain gave samples during acute or convalescent COVID-19.

Generated by immunoSEQ multiplex PCR, the TCRdb table keeps only in-frame clones and is missing some. The profile shows roughly 68,000 clones, roughly 87% of them singletons. This CDR3 has 15 amino acids. Germline V gene lookup returns CDR1 MNHEY and CDR2 SMNVEV (reference sequence). J gave up 7 bases and V 7 bases, and 7 bases lay outside the gene matches. Sequencing was performed on peripheral blood. This chain links TRBV27 with TRBJ2-3; 14 nucleotides match TRBD2. The receptor comes from a man aged 45 to 65 with acute or convalescent COVID-19. This CDR3 reads CASKRTSGGKYTQYF. In nucleotides, the CDR3 is TGTGCCAGCAAGCGGACTAGCGGGGGGAAGTATACGCAGTATTTT.